The 21 T cell receptor beta chains below were found in one sample sequenced in a study of blood T cell repertoires in COVID-19. Profiled with immunoSEQ multiplex PCR; TCRdb holds only in-frame clones, not every one. Here the sample spans fewer than 350,000 clones, 75% to 90% being singletons. The sequenced material came from PBMCs or T cells enriched from blood (not recorded which). All receptors derive from a woman between 40 and 50 years old who had recovered from COVID-19.

The rearrangement uses TRBV10-3 and TRBJ2-1, with TRBD1 matching 12 bases. With V trimmed by 4 bases and J by 0 bases, 10 bases remained unmatched. The CDR3 contains 19 residues. Germline V CDR1 and CDR2: ENHRY, SYGVKD. The CDR3 nucleotides are TGTGCCATCAGTGGATTGGGACAGGGGGCCCTGAGCTCCTACAATGAGCAGTTCTTC. It specifies CAISGLGQGALSSYNEQFF.

Only a few counts were recorded for this clone. This chain joins TRBV15 and TRBJ1-2, with D unresolved. V was clipped by 1 base and J by 8 bases, with 8 bases between them. The length of the CDR3 is 12 residues. CDR1 and CDR2 (germline): LNHNV, YYDKDF (reference sequence). Written as DNA, the CDR3 is TGTGCCACCAGCAGAGGAGGGATCGGCTACACCTTC. Translating it yields CATSRGGIGYTF.

This rearrangement joins TRBV2 to TRBJ2-1; D gene ambiguous. CDR1 and CDR2 (germline): SNHLY, FYNNEI. The CDR3 is 13 amino acids. V was trimmed by 2 bases and J by 5 bases, leaving 7 bases between them. In nucleotides, the CDR3 is TGTGCCAGCAGTGAATCTGCGGACAATGAGCAGTTCTTC. Translating gives CASSESADNEQFF.

The gene calls are TRBV5-1 and TRBJ2-1; 8 nucleotides line up with TRBD2. The CDR3 runs 15 residues. Looked up from germline, CDR1 is SGHRS and CDR2 is YFSETQ. Germline trimming cut 0 bases from V and 7 bases from J; bases unmatched to any gene: 6. This CDR3 reads CASSLVGLDINEQFF. CDR3 sequence (DNA): TGCGCCAGCAGCTTGGTGGGACTAGATATTAATGAGCAGTTCTTC. Drawing the rest from reference TRBV5-1 and TRBJ2-1, the complete variable domain is KAGVTQTPRYLIKTRGQQVTLSCSPISGHRSVSWYQQTPGQGLQFLFEYFSETQRNKGNFPGRFSGRQFSNSRSEMNVSTLELGDSALYLCASSLVGLDINEQFFGPGTRLTVL.

This rearrangement joins TRBV19 to TRBJ2-7, with TRBD1 matching 8 bases. CDR1 and CDR2 (germline): LNHDA, SQIVND (reference sequence). J gave up 4 bases and V 8 bases, and 10 bases lay outside the gene matches. The CDR3 is made up of 14 amino acids. The CDR3 DNA sequence: TGTGCCAGTTCTTCCGCAGGGGGCTTGTACGAGCAGTACTTC. Residues: CASSSAGGLYEQYF.

The gene calls are TRBV5-1 and TRBJ2-3, with a possible D match to TRBD2 (6 bases). The CDR3 is made up of 14 amino acids. The V and J ends lost 4 bases and 2 bases respectively, with 11 bases between them. Germline V CDR1 and CDR2: SGHRS, YFSETQ. The CDR3 protein is CASSRRGLTDTQYF. The CDR3 DNA follows: TGCGCCAGCAGCCGAAGGGGACTCACAGATACGCAGTATTTT.

The J gene is TRBJ1-6, the V gene TRBV4-1, with D uncertain. Trimming stripped 6 bases from V and 9 bases from J, with 27 bases between. Germline CDR1 is MGHRA and CDR2 is YSYEKL. This CDR3 has 18 amino acids. The CDR3 protein is CASSRLVGTGYDTSPLHF. CDR3 DNA: TGCGCCAGCAGTCGGCTTGTAGGTACGGGGTATGATACTTCACCCCTCCACTTT.

The rearrangement joins TRBV27 to TRBJ1-6, with a weak D call TRBD1 (6 bases). The V and J ends lost 1 base and 7 bases respectively, with 11 bases between them. This CDR3 contains 15 residues. Germline loops: CDR1 MNHEY, CDR2 SMNVEV (reference sequence). CDR3 amino acids: CASSLYGTTNSPLHF. The CDR3 coding sequence is TGTGCCAGCAGTTTATACGGGACAACGAATTCACCCCTCCACTTT.

The J gene is TRBJ1-2, the V gene TRBV20-1; D ambiguous. Germline assignment: CDR1 DFQATT and CDR2 SNEGSKA (reference sequence). This CDR3 contains 9 residues. Trimming took 3 bases from V and 6 from J, leaving 2 bases between them. The CDR3 DNA sequence: TGCAGTGCTAGCGATGGCTACACCTTC. It yields the protein CSASDGYTF.

This chain joins TRBV30 and TRBJ2-7, with D uncertain. The CDR3 is made up of 12 amino acids. The germline gives CDR1 GTSNPN, CDR2 SVGIG (reference sequence). The germline V and J ends were trimmed by 3 bases and 2 bases, with 8 bases remaining between them. The CDR3 DNA follows: TGTGCCTGGAGCCGGAGTACCTACGAGCAGTACTTC. Protein: CAWSRSTYEQYF.

The genes are TRBV27 and TRBJ1-1, with D hard to call. Germline V gives CDR1 MNHEY, CDR2 SMNVEV (reference sequence). Trimming shortened V by 1 base and J by 1 base, and 10 bases separated the two germline ends. The CDR3 has 15 residues. CDR3 sequence (DNA): TGTGCCAGCAGTTTATACTCCGCCCCGAACACTGAAGCTTTCTTT. Its protein product is CASSLYSAPNTEAFF.

A few counts support this clone. This chain connects TRBV9 to TRBJ2-5; 8 bases map to TRBD1. The V gene end was trimmed by 4 bases and the J gene end by 2 bases; junction bases not matched to a gene: 13. This CDR3 spans 17 amino acids. Germline-derived CDR1 and CDR2 are SGDLS and YYNGEE. CDR3 coding DNA: TGTGCCAGCAGCTCACCCCAGGGGGCTATAGCACAAGAGACCCAGTACTTC. Translated: CASSSPQGAIAQETQYF.

The CDR3 sequence is CASSQGRGYEGETQYF. The CDR3 DNA is TGTGCCAGCAGCCAGGGGAGGGGGTACGAGGGAGAGACCCAGTACTTC. The V gene is TRBV4-2, the J gene TRBJ2-5, with TRBD2 as a possible D gene (7 bases). V lost 3 bases and J 4 bases, leaving 18 bases between the germline ends. In germline, CDR1 is LGHNA, CDR2 YNFKEQ. The CDR3 runs 16 residues.

V and J are TRBV27 and TRBJ2-7; the D is unclear. This CDR3 region has 12 residues. V lost 7 bases to trimming and J lost 5 bases, with 12 bases between them. CDR1 and CDR2 from the germline V gene are MNHEY and SMNVEV (reference sequence). The CDR3 loop is CASKQLGDEQYF. In DNA, the CDR3 is TGTGCCAGCAAACAATTAGGAGACGAGCAGTACTTC.

This chain connects TRBV19 to TRBJ1-1; D not resolved. Trimming stripped 5 bases from V and 9 bases from J, with 16 bases between. This CDR3 comprises 13 residues. Looked up from germline, CDR1 is LNHDA and CDR2 is SQIVND (reference sequence). CDR3: CASSSRGGAKAFF. The CDR3 bases are TGTGCCAGTAGTTCTCGGGGAGGCGCAAAAGCTTTCTTT.

This chain joins TRBV28 and TRBJ1-2, with 9 bases aligning to TRBD1. The CDR3 has 16 residues. Germline trimming cut 2 bases from V and 3 bases from J; bases unmatched to any gene: 7. Germline CDR1 is MDHEN and CDR2 is SYDVKM. The CDR3 sequence: CASSLEGQGEYYGYTF. The CDR3 DNA sequence: TGTGCCAGCAGTTTAGAGGGACAGGGAGAGTACTATGGCTACACCTTC.

The CDR3 DNA reads TGTGCCAGCAGCCCCATTGGAGTTCAAGGCTACACCTTC. It translates to CASSPIGVQGYTF. This chain connects TRBV9 to TRBJ1-2; no clear D. CDR1 and CDR2 (germline): SGDLS, YYNGEE. V dropped 4 bases and J dropped 8 bases, with 15 bases sitting between them. This CDR3 spans 13 amino acids.

This clone has only one observation. The chain employs TRBV18 and TRBJ2-7, with D unclear. Trimming pared 0 bases from V and 3 bases from J, leaving 9 bases between. This CDR3 contains 14 residues. Germline V CDR1 and CDR2: KGHSH, LQKENI. The CDR3 sequence is CASSPPAQSYEQYF. The CDR3 DNA is TGTGCCAGCTCACCACCAGCGCAGAGCTACGAGCAGTACTTC.

This chain uses TRBV9 with TRBJ1-6; D is ambiguous. There are 15 residues in the CDR3. Germline assignment: CDR1 SGDLS and CDR2 YYNGEE. Between the trimmed V and J ends, which lost 4 bases and 7 bases, there was a span of 15 bases. CDR3 in amino acids: CASSPLREANSPLHF. In DNA form, the CDR3 reads TGTGCCAGCAGCCCCCTTCGGGAAGCCAATTCACCCCTCCACTTT.

The rearrangement uses TRBV4-2 and TRBJ1-2; D perhaps matches TRBD1 (6 bases). Per germline, CDR1 LGHNA and CDR2 YNFKEQ. Trimming took 6 bases from V and 7 from J, leaving 18 bases between them. This CDR3 has 14 amino acids. This chain's CDR3 is CASRDSGARTGYTF. In nucleotides, the CDR3 is TGTGCCAGCAGGGACAGTGGGGCCCGAACTGGCTACACCTTC.

This clone turned up a few times. This chain connects TRBV7-9 to TRBJ2-7; D might be TRBD1 (5 bases). Germline V gives CDR1 SEHNR, CDR2 FQNEAQ (reference sequence). This CDR3 is built from 15 residues. The V gene lost 2 bases and the J gene lost 2 bases, with 13 bases spanning the gap. The CDR3 bases are TGTGCCAGCAGCTTACCGGACACTTTGGCCTACGAGCAGTACTTC. Translating it yields CASSLPDTLAYEQYF.